The source of this TCR beta chain is a study of a mutant IDH1 vaccine in newly diagnosed glioma. Study background: Onset of vaccination occurred 4-6 weeks following radiotherapy alone, or with temozolomide cycles. Points from the study as a whole: Detectable vaccine-induced immune responses arose in 93.3% of patients. Pseudoprogression apparently lacked any relation to changes in top peripheral T cell clonotypes.

Remarks on this clone: Its antigen is undetermined.

The repertoire was sequenced with immunoSEQ multiplex PCR; TCRdb's copy has only in-frame clones and lacks some. The data hold approximately 45,000 clones, with around nine tenths observed a single time. Time point of the sample: week 35, safety follow-up. Vaccine doses each comprised 300 ug of mutant IDH1 20-mer peptide, with topical imiquimod. In weeks 1, 3, 5, 7, 11, 15, 19 and 23, patients were immunized, eight times in all. The CDR3 spans 12 residues. CDR1 SGHKS and CDR2 YYEKEE come from the germline V gene (reference sequence). Trimming left V 1 base short and J 5 bases short, with 7 bases between.

Specimen: PBMCs, collected from a glioma patient whose treatment included an IDH1 peptide vaccine. The receptor was isolated from a woman aged 40 to 55 with glioma. J is TRBJ2-7 and V is TRBV5-5; no firm D call. The chain's CDR3 is CASSLTPHEQYF. The CDR3 bases are TGTGCCAGCAGCTTGACCCCTCACGAGCAGTACTTC.